This note documents a single T cell receptor (beta chain) sequence. The antigen remains undetermined. These data come from a study of T cells in localized non-small cell lung cancer. Assay used: immunoSEQ multiplex PCR; TCRdb lists only in-frame clones, some missing. The table lists under 4,500 clones, about 26% of them singletons. The CDR3 sequence is 12 residues long. Germline CDR1 is MNHGY and CDR2 is SAAAGT. V lost 7 bases, J lost 9 bases, and 8 bases stayed unmatched. General study findings and limits: The highest T cell clonality was in uninvolved adjacent lung, above tumor. Adjacent lung had a median roughly 50 of the 100 largest tumor clones.

This sample comprised lung tumor tissue, obtained before any cancer treatment. J is TRBJ2-5 and V is TRBV6-8; 7 nucleotides align to TRBD1. This sequence originates from a woman aged 35 to 70 with stage I lung adenocarcinoma. In DNA, the CDR3 is TGTGCCAGCACCCCGACAGGGACGCCCCAGTACTTC. It translates to CASTPTGTPQYF.